Sequencing of this T cell receptor (beta chain) was carried out in a study of blood T cell repertoires in COVID-19. Turning to the study itself: Specimens from acute and convalescent COVID-19 originated in the United States, Italy and Spain. The cDNA or gDNA used as material had been derived from T cells, B-cell-depleted T cells, or PBMCs.

How the authors handled the data: For nucleated cells, counts were estimated from reference gene primer amplification. TCRdb's copy holds only in-frame clones and misses some; the assay was immunoSEQ multiplex PCR. The DNA gave D and trimming, while V, J and clone size come from that table. The table records over 150,000 clones, 80% to 85% of them present only once. This clone was seen a handful of times. Germline V gene sequence: CDR1 LNHDA, CDR2 SQIVND (reference sequence). CDR3 size: 15 residues. V lost 3 bases to trimming and J lost 2 bases, with 14 bases between them. The genes are TRBV19 and TRBJ2-7, with D possibly matching TRBD1 (5 bases). Input material: peripheral blood. This receptor was taken from a woman aged 60-75 years with acute or convalescent COVID-19. The CDR3 bases are TGTGCCAGTAGTATGAAACAGGACCCAGCCTACGAGCAGTACTTC. This gives the protein CASSMKQDPAYEQYF.